This note documents a single T cell receptor (beta chain) sequence. Produced via immunoSEQ multiplex PCR; TCRdb's table is partial and in-frame only. The sample contains 40,000 to 50,000 clones, 82% of which appear only once. These data belong to a study of radiotherapy plus CTLA-4 blockade in lung cancer. Sequencing was performed on peripheral blood, taken from a patient treated with radiotherapy plus ipilimumab. The TCR was taken from a human donor with non-small cell lung cancer who had stable disease on radiotherapy plus ipilimumab.

This CDR3 is CASSWGDRGRTDTQYF. The CDR3 nucleotides are TGCGCCAGCAGCTGGGGGGACAGGGGGCGCACAGATACGCAGTATTTT. The V gene is TRBV5-1, the J gene TRBJ2-3; 12 bases fit TRBD1. The germline V gene encodes CDR1 SGHRS and CDR2 YFSETQ. Losses at the gene ends were 3 bases for V and 1 base for J; bases not matched to a gene: 3. The CDR3 consists of 16 residues.